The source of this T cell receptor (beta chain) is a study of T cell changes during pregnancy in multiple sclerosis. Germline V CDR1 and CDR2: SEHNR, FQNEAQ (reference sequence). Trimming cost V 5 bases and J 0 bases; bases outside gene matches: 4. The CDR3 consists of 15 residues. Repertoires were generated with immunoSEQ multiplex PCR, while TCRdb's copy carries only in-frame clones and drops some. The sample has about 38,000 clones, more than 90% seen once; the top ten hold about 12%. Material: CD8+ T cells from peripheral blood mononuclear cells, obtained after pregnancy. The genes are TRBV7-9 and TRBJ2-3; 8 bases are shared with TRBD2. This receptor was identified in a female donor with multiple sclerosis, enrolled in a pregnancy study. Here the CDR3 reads CASSKERGSTDTQYF. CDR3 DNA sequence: TGTGCCAGCAGCAAAGAGCGGGGGAGCACAGATACGCAGTATTTT.